What follows are 9 T cell receptor beta chains derived from one specimen sequenced in a study of spatial heterogeneity in lung cancer. MiXCR, run by TCRdb on the 5' RACE reads, gives a single entry per CDR3 protein. The table includes about 120,000 distinct CDR3 sequences, 11% detected once. Stated time point: blood at routine non-recurrence follow-up after resection. The source was PBMCs, collected at follow-up. Every receptor here comes from a female donor with early-stage non-small cell lung cancer.

Concerning this clonotype itself: This may stem from a read error, because a much larger clone lies one nucleotide away. V gene TRBV28 combines with J gene TRBJ2-1, with TRBD2 as a possible D gene (5 bases). The CDR3 length is 15 residues. Germline CDR1 is MDHEN and CDR2 is SYDVKM. Trimming pared 3 bases from V and 6 bases from J, leaving 15 bases between. The CDR3 loop reads CASSFLALFGNEQFF. CDR3 DNA sequence: TGTGCCAGCAGTTTCCTAGCCCTTTTTGGCAATGAGCAGTTCTTC.

Ten or more counts support this clonotype. V and J are TRBV19 and TRBJ2-1; 13 bases match TRBD2. V trimming: 1 base; J trimming: 7 bases; junction bases outside the gene matches: 4. Germline CDR1 reads LNHDA; CDR2 reads SQIVND (reference sequence). The CDR3 runs 16 residues. Here the CDR3 reads CASSIGTSGRGNEQFF. The CDR3 DNA sequence: TGTGCCAGTAGTATAGGGACTAGCGGGAGAGGAAATGAGCAGTTCTTC. Drawing the rest from reference TRBV19 and TRBJ2-1, the complete variable domain is DGGITQSPKYLFRKEGQNVTLSCEQNLNHDAMYWYRQDPGQGLRLIYYSQIVNDFQKGDIAEGYSVSREKKESFPLTVTSAQKNPTAFYLCASSIGTSGRGNEQFFGPGTRLTVL.

The chain is built from TRBV15 and TRBJ1-5; D ambiguous. The CDR3 length is 15 residues. Germline CDR1 reads LNHNV; CDR2 reads YYDKDF (reference sequence). Trimming cost V 0 bases and J 5 bases, with 11 bases left between them. The CDR3 DNA reads as TGTGCCACCAGCAGAGAATCGGGGAGGCATCAGCCCCAGCATTTT. Translation: CATSRESGRHQPQHF.

This clonotype was counted a few times. CDR3 in amino acids: CAIRQSLLGDNEKLFF. The DNA for the CDR3 is TGTGCCATCAGACAGAGTTTGTTAGGGGATAATGAAAAACTGTTTTTT. The J gene is TRBJ1-4, the V gene TRBV10-3; tentatively, D is TRBD1 (5 bases). The CDR3 totals 16 residues. V was pared by 6 bases and J by 4 bases, with 18 bases between. Looked up from germline, CDR1 is ENHRY and CDR2 is SYGVKD.

This clonotype was seen a handful of times. The chain combines TRBV9 with TRBJ2-3; TRBD2 might be the D (6 bases). Trimming took 2 bases from V and 2 from J, leaving 12 bases between them. There are 15 residues in the CDR3. Germline V gene data show CDR1 as SGDLS and CDR2 as YYNGEE. The CDR3 coding sequence is TGTGCCAGCAGCGTTTCGGGACTCGCCACAGATACGCAGTATTTT. Translating it yields CASSVSGLATDTQYF.

In its sample, this clonotype was seen many times. The chain joins TRBV2 to TRBJ2-4; D gene uncertain. V lost 8 bases and J 0 bases, leaving 11 bases between the germline ends. This CDR3 spans 14 amino acids. Germline-derived CDR1 and CDR2 are SNHLY and FYNNEI. Here the CDR3 DNA reads TGTGCCAGCTTCTCCCCGGGAGCCAAAAACATTCAGTACTTC. Its protein is CASFSPGAKNIQYF.

This clonotype was observed at least ten times. The genes are TRBV20-1 and TRBJ2-3; the match to TRBD2 covers 10 bases. V was pared by 6 bases and J by 4 bases, with 13 bases of the junction left unmatched. The CDR3 contains 16 residues. The germline CDR1 and CDR2 sequences are DFQATT and SNEGSKA (reference sequence). The CDR3 DNA reads TGCAGTGCCCTCGCCCGGCTAGCGGGAGCCCCAGATACGCAGTATTTT. Its protein product is CSALARLAGAPDTQYF.

This clonotype was detected a few times. The rearrangement joins TRBV20-1 to TRBJ2-3; 11 nucleotides line up with TRBD2. The ends lost 6 bases at V and 5 bases at J; junction bases unmatched: 10. This CDR3 contains 15 residues. Per the germline V gene, CDR1 is DFQATT and CDR2 is SNEGSKA (reference sequence). CDR3 in DNA: TGCAGTGCGGAACTAGCGGGGGACGTTATAGATACGCAGTATTTT. Protein sequence: CSAELAGDVIDTQYF.

V usage is TRBV20-1 and J usage is TRBJ1-2, with D possibly TRBD1 on 6 matching bases. V was pared by 6 bases and J by 5 bases, with 19 bases between. Germline assignment: CDR1 DFQATT and CDR2 SNEGSKA (reference sequence). The CDR3 has 14 residues. The CDR3 DNA sequence: TGCAGTGCCCCGTCAGTTAGGGACAATTATGGCTACACCTTC. This encodes CSAPSVRDNYGYTF.